The sample holds a few counts of the clone carrying this TCR beta chain. The germline gives CDR1 WSHSY, CDR2 SAAADI. The CDR3 is made up of 13 amino acids. The ends were cut back, 4 bases at V and 2 bases at J, with 7 bases in the middle. This sample is part of a study of CD8+ T cells in alopecia areata. Isolated RNA was reverse transcribed into cDNA used as the sequencing template. The data were produced by immunoSEQ multiplex PCR, yet TCRdb's version contains in-frame clones alone and is incomplete. The profile covers around 200,000 clones, with more than 60% appearing a single time and under 2% taken by the ten largest.

Here the sequenced sample was CD4+ T cells sorted from blood, taken at week 0. The chain recombines TRBV10-2 with TRBJ2-3, with D unclear. The origin of this receptor is a human donor with alopecia areata. CDR3 sequence (DNA): TGCGCCAGCAGTGTTGGGCCCACAGATACGCAGTATTTT. Its translation: CASSVGPTDTQYF.